Each of the 32 T cell receptor beta chains below was sequenced from the same sample in a study of OX40 agonist ivuxolimab in advanced cancers. TCRdb's table, derived via immunoSEQ multiplex PCR, lists solely in-frame clones and lacks some. Here the sample spans about 48,000 clones, roughly 90% being singletons. Sequenced material: CD4+ or CD8+ T cells sorted from blood, taken in a trial of the OX40 agonist ivuxolimab. The source is an adult with an advanced solid tumor such as melanoma, head and neck, liver or kidney cancer.

Remarks on this clone: The junction and the germline gene differ at one end; a read error may be behind it. The chain recombines TRBV7-7 with TRBJ2-5; 7 bases are a match to TRBD1. The CDR3 has 14 residues. Germline loops: CDR1 SSHAT, CDR2 FNYEAQ (reference sequence). For the CDR3, the DNA is TGTGCTAGCAGCTTAGCAGGGGGTCAAGAGACCCAGTACTTC. The encoded protein is CASSLAGGQETQYF.

The chain uses TRBV27 and TRBJ1-5, with unresolved D. The CDR3 runs 16 residues. V lost 6 bases to trimming and J lost 0 bases, with 15 bases between them. CDR1 is MNHEY and CDR2 is SMNVEV in the germline V gene (reference sequence). The DNA for the CDR3 is TGTGCCAGCAGCGACCGGGAAAGCTATAGCAATCAGCCCCAGCATTTT. Residues: CASSDRESYSNQPQHF.

This sequence joins TRBV4-1 and TRBJ2-7; possibly TRBD1 for D (7 bases). The CDR3 runs 16 residues. Germline values: CDR1 MGHRA, CDR2 YSYEKL. Trimming took 0 bases from V and 1 from J, leaving 13 bases between them. The CDR3 sequence is CASSQDIRGDSYEQYF. CDR3 coding DNA: TGCGCCAGCAGCCAAGATATCAGGGGGGATTCCTACGAGCAGTACTTC.

CDR3 residues: CASSYKGGRETQYF. As DNA, the CDR3 is TGTGCCAGCAGTTACAAAGGCGGGCGGGAGACCCAGTACTTC. The V and J genes are TRBV6-5 and TRBJ2-5, with a possible D match to TRBD2 (5 bases). CDR3 length: 14 residues. Germline V lookup: CDR1 MNHEY, CDR2 SVGAGI. V was clipped by 2 bases and J by 5 bases, with 12 bases between them.

V usage is TRBV15 and J usage is TRBJ1-1; D uncertain. CDR3 length: 16 residues. Germline values: CDR1 LNHNV, CDR2 YYDKDF (reference sequence). Trimming pared 1 base from V and 0 bases from J, leaving 12 bases between. CDR3 in DNA: TGTGCCACCAGCAGAGGTAGCGGGCTTATGAACACTGAAGCTTTCTTT. This codes for CATSRGSGLMNTEAFF.

V gene TRBV30 combines with J gene TRBJ2-7; D possibly matches TRBD1 or TRBD2 (5 bases each). Germline V CDR1 and CDR2: GTSNPN, SVGIG (reference sequence). The germline V and J ends were trimmed by 4 bases and 4 bases, with 11 bases remaining between them. The CDR3 extends over 12 amino acids. CDR3 residues: CAWTGTPYEQYF. CDR3 in DNA: TGTGCCTGGACCGGGACCCCTTACGAGCAGTACTTC.

This rearrangement joins TRBV6-1 to TRBJ2-1, with no clear D. The germline V and J ends were trimmed by 7 bases and 4 bases, with 8 bases remaining between them. This CDR3 has 12 amino acids. Per the germline V gene, CDR1 is MNHNS and CDR2 is SASEGT. CDR3 amino acids: CASTVGYNEQFF. For the CDR3, the DNA is TGTGCCAGCACGGTAGGATACAATGAGCAGTTCTTC.

The rearrangement uses TRBV4-1 and TRBJ2-7, with D possibly TRBD1 on 5 matching bases. This CDR3 has 14 residues. Germline-derived CDR1 and CDR2 are MGHRA and YSYEKL. V gave up 0 bases and J gave up 3 bases, with 9 bases separating them. CDR3 DNA: TGCGCCAGCAGCCAAGACCCAGGGAACTACGAGCAGTACTTC. This codes for CASSQDPGNYEQYF.

DNA for the CDR3: TGTGCCAGCAATACAGGGACTAGCACAGATACGCAGTATTTT. Amino acids: CASNTGTSTDTQYF. The chain couples TRBV7-2 to TRBJ2-3, with D perhaps TRBD1 or TRBD2 (6 bases each). V was shortened by 7 bases and J by 0 bases, with 11 bases between the two germline ends. This CDR3 contains 14 residues. CDR1 and CDR2 (germline): SGHTA, FQGNSA.

The chain uses TRBV9 and TRBJ2-7; 7 nucleotides line up with TRBD2. The J segment lost 3 bases and the V segment lost 0 bases, leaving 6 bases of the junction unmatched. The CDR3 runs to 15 residues. Germline assignment: CDR1 SGDLS and CDR2 YYNGEE. CDR3: CASSVGSGGDYEQYF. The CDR3 DNA reads as TGTGCCAGCAGCGTAGGATCGGGGGGTGACTACGAGCAGTACTTC.

This clone was seen just once. The chain links TRBV19 to TRBJ1-1, with D uncertain. The V gene lost 2 bases and the J gene lost 0 bases, with 7 bases spanning the gap. The CDR3 runs to 14 residues. Germline CDR1 LNHDA, CDR2 SQIVND (reference sequence). CDR3 DNA: TGTGCCAGTAGTATATTACCCCTGAACACTGAAGCTTTCTTT. Its translation is CASSILPLNTEAFF.

V gene TRBV28 combines with J gene TRBJ2-7; 9 bases agree with TRBD1. Per the germline V gene, CDR1 is MDHEN and CDR2 is SYDVKM. Unmatched junction bases numbered 10, after V lost 2 bases and J lost 5 bases. The CDR3 sequence is 16 residues long. Written as DNA, the CDR3 is TGTGCCAGCAGTTTAGGGTCCGGGACAGGGAGCGACGAGCAGTACTTC. It encodes CASSLGSGTGSDEQYF.

The chain combines TRBV5-5 with TRBJ2-5; 10 positions agree with TRBD1. The CDR3 runs to 15 residues. Per the germline V gene, CDR1 is SGHKS and CDR2 is YYEKEE (reference sequence). The trim removed 4 bases at V and 2 bases at J, leaving 5 bases unmatched. The CDR3 sequence is CASSNMDRGQETQYF. In nucleotides, the CDR3 is TGTGCCAGCAGCAATATGGACAGGGGGCAAGAGACCCAGTACTTC.

The chain combines TRBV7-2 with TRBJ1-1; TRBD1 agrees at 9 bases. Germline trimming cut 5 bases from V and 0 bases from J; bases unmatched to any gene: 4. The CDR3 is made up of 15 amino acids. Germline V gene data show CDR1 as SGHTA and CDR2 as FQGNSA. CDR3 in DNA: TGTGCCAGCAGCAGCAGACAGGGGGTGAACACTGAAGCTTTCTTT. This codes for CASSSRQGVNTEAFF.

The chain carries TRBV9 and TRBJ1-1; TRBD1 is a possible D gene (5 bases). V was pared by 4 bases and J by 6 bases, with 16 bases between. CDR1 and CDR2 from the germline V gene are SGDLS and YYNGEE. The CDR3 extends over 14 amino acids. This chain's CDR3 is CASSPRRAVSEAFF. CDR3 nucleotides: TGTGCCAGCAGCCCCCGCAGGGCTGTTTCTGAAGCTTTCTTT. The variable domain in full, with the rest retrieved from reference TRBV9 and TRBJ1-1, is DSGVTQTPKHLITATGQRVTLRCSPRSGDLSVYWYQQSLDQGLQFLIQYYNGEERAKGNILERFSAQQFPDLHSELNLSSLELGDSALYFCASSPRRAVSEAFFGQGTRLTVV.

The genes are TRBV4-1 and TRBJ1-2; D is ambiguous. V lost 1 base and J lost 0, with 6 bases in between. Germline V gene sequence: CDR1 MGHRA, CDR2 YSYEKL. The CDR3 consists of 14 residues. CDR3 sequence (DNA): TGCGCCAGCAGCCAAGCGGCGACTAACTATGGCTACACCTTC. It specifies CASSQAATNYGYTF.

V gene TRBV7-2 combines with J gene TRBJ1-2; no definite D call. Trimming pared 1 base from V and 5 bases from J, leaving 5 bases between. The CDR3 has 12 residues. Germline CDR1 and CDR2: SGHTA and FQGNSA. The CDR3 region is CASSLVSYGYTF. DNA for the CDR3: TGTGCCAGCAGCTTAGTCAGTTATGGCTACACCTTC. Combining the CDR3 with reference TRBV7-2 and TRBJ1-2 gives the whole variable domain GAGVSQSPSNKVTEKGKDVELRCDPISGHTALYWYRQSLGQGLEFLIYFQGNSAPDKSGLPSDRFSAERTGGSVSTLTIQRTQQEDSAVYLCASSLVSYGYTFGSGTRLTVV.

The chain links TRBV6-6 to TRBJ2-7; 8 positions agree with TRBD2. The V and J ends lost 0 bases and 6 bases, in that order; junction bases with no gene match: 1. In germline, CDR1 is MNHNY, CDR2 SVGAGI (reference sequence). This CDR3 comprises 13 residues. CDR3 nucleotide sequence: TGTGCCAGCAGTTACTCAGGGACTAGCGAGCAGTACTTC. Its protein is CASSYSGTSEQYF.

This rearrangement joins TRBV21-1 to TRBJ2-7; TRBD2, the D gene given by the table, was not confirmed from the DNA. TRBV21-1 counts as a pseudogene. The CDR3 sequence is 16 residues long. The CDR3 loop reads CASSKRSGGFSYEQYF. As DNA, the CDR3 is TGTGCCAGCAGCAAAAGGTCCGGGGGGTTCTCCTACGAGCAGTACTTC.

The chain combines TRBV19 with TRBJ2-1; 8 nucleotides line up with TRBD2. The CDR3 is made up of 14 amino acids. Germline V gene lookup returns CDR1 LNHDA and CDR2 SQIVND (reference sequence). V was clipped by 1 base and J by 8 bases; unmatched bases: 4. The CDR3 DNA reads as TGTGCCAGTAGTATAGCACCGGGGGGGGATGAGCAGTTCTTC. The encoded protein is CASSIAPGGDEQFF.

The V gene is TRBV5-4, the J gene TRBJ2-5; D not resolved. This CDR3 is built from 13 residues. V lost 3 bases and J 3 bases, leaving 9 bases between the germline ends. CDR1 and CDR2 (germline): SGHNT, YYREEE (reference sequence). CDR3 protein: CASSSSEEETQYF. CDR3 nucleotide sequence: TGTGCCAGCAGCTCTAGTGAAGAAGAGACCCAGTACTTC.

V usage is TRBV29-1 and J usage is TRBJ2-7; tentative D call: TRBD2 (7 bases). The CDR3 has 13 amino acids. The germline V gene has CDR1 SQVTM and CDR2 ANQGSEA. Trimming removed 3 bases at V and 5 bases at J, with 14 bases between. CDR3 nucleotide sequence: TGCAGCGTTGACGGGGGGCGAGCTAACGAGCAGTACTTC. Translating gives CSVDGGRANEQYF.

The chain employs TRBV6-5 and TRBJ1-1, with D possibly TRBD1 on 5 matching bases. The V end lost 4 bases, the J end lost 5 bases, and 17 bases lay between the germline ends. The CDR3 has 15 residues. The germline V gene encodes CDR1 MNHEY and CDR2 SVGAGI. The CDR3 sequence is CASSSLGGERTEAFF. CDR3 bases: TGTGCCAGCAGTTCCCTCGGGGGGGAGAGAACTGAAGCTTTCTTT.

The chain has TRBV9 and TRBJ1-3; no clear D. Trimming left V 6 bases short and J 0 bases short, with 13 bases between. CDR1 and CDR2 from the germline V gene are SGDLS and YYNGEE. The CDR3 runs 15 residues. This chain's CDR3 is CASTSGIYSGNTIYF. In nucleotides, the CDR3 is TGTGCCAGCACCTCCGGGATATACTCTGGAAACACCATATATTTT. Filled out from reference TRBV9 and TRBJ1-3, the complete variable domain reads DSGVTQTPKHLITATGQRVTLRCSPRSGDLSVYWYQQSLDQGLQFLIQYYNGEERAKGNILERFSAQQFPDLHSELNLSSLELGDSALYFCASTSGIYSGNTIYFGEGSWLTVV.

V gene TRBV4-1 combines with J gene TRBJ1-2; no clear D. The CDR3 contains 13 residues. Germline values: CDR1 MGHRA, CDR2 YSYEKL. V shed 1 base and J shed 4 bases, with 7 bases lying between them. The CDR3 here is CASSQGSLYGYTF. CDR3 DNA: TGCGCCAGCAGCCAAGGCAGCCTCTATGGCTACACCTTC.

To note about this clone: Sequence at one end of the junction differs from germline and may be a read error. The chain has TRBV6-5 and TRBJ1-1; 8 bases line up with TRBD1. This CDR3 comprises 13 residues. Germline CDR1 reads MNHEY; CDR2 reads SVGAGI. The CDR3, as DNA: TGTGCCGGGACCCATGACAGGGGCCGCCTCCTAGTCTTT. This sequence encodes CAGTHDRGRLLVF.

The rearrangement uses TRBV4-3 and TRBJ2-7; D unclear. The CDR3 contains 14 residues. The V and J ends lost 0 bases and 2 bases respectively, with 8 bases between them. In germline, CDR1 is LGHNA, CDR2 YSLEER. CDR3: CASSQEESAYEQYF. As DNA, the CDR3 is TGCGCCAGCAGCCAAGAGGAATCTGCCTACGAGCAGTACTTC.

This chain joins TRBV27 and TRBJ2-7; possibly TRBD2 for D (7 bases). V gave up 7 bases and J gave up 0 bases, with 16 bases separating them. Germline values: CDR1 MNHEY, CDR2 SMNVEV (reference sequence). This CDR3 has 15 residues. The CDR3 DNA reads as TGTGCCAGCAATCGGGCGGGGGCCTACTCCTACGAGCAGTACTTC. Translation gives CASNRAGAYSYEQYF.

V and J are TRBV28 and TRBJ1-6; D call uncertain. Germline V lookup: CDR1 MDHEN, CDR2 SYDVKM. The CDR3 consists of 14 residues. The V gene lost 8 bases and the J gene lost 8 bases, with 16 bases spanning the gap. CDR3 in DNA: TGTGCCAGCCGAACCCCATATTGGGATTCACCCCTCCACTTT. Its protein product is CASRTPYWDSPLHF. The full variable domain, with the rest looked up from reference TRBV28 and TRBJ1-6, is DVKVTQSSRYLVKRTGEKVFLECVQDMDHENMFWYRQDPGLGLRLIYFSYDVKMKEKGDIPEGYSVSREKKERFSLILESASTNQTSMYLCASRTPYWDSPLHFGNGTRLTVT.

V and J are TRBV7-9 and TRBJ2-3; 11 positions agree with TRBD2. The junction had 9 bases not matched to a gene; V was cut back by 5 bases and J by 2 bases. The CDR3 is 17 amino acids. Germline values: CDR1 SEHNR, CDR2 FQNEAQ (reference sequence). The CDR3 DNA is TGTGCCAGCAGCGCTGAACCTAGCGGGGGGAACACAGATACGCAGTATTTT. This encodes CASSAEPSGGNTDTQYF.

The chain couples TRBV6-5 to TRBJ2-2, with D possibly matching TRBD1 (6 bases). In germline, CDR1 is MNHEY, CDR2 SVGAGI. Trimming stripped 0 bases from V and 4 bases from J, with 12 bases between. This CDR3 is built from 16 residues. Here the CDR3 DNA reads TGTGCCAGCAGTTACTCGATCCAGGGGCTCACCGGGGAGCTGTTTTTT. Protein product: CASSYSIQGLTGELFF.

The V gene is TRBV4-1, the J gene TRBJ1-1; D unclear. From germline, CDR1 is MGHRA and CDR2 YSYEKL. V lost 6 bases to trimming and J lost 1 base, with 15 bases between them. The CDR3 is made up of 15 amino acids. The CDR3 loop reads CASSLTLTGNTEAFF. For the CDR3, the DNA is TGCGCCAGCAGTCTAACGTTGACGGGGAACACTGAAGCTTTCTTT.